These 20 T cell receptor beta chains were all obtained from the same sample, sequenced in a study of blood T cell repertoires in COVID-19. Using immunoSEQ multiplex PCR, the repertoire was profiled, and TCRdb retains in-frame clones only, with some absent. The sample carries approximately 61,000 clones, approximately 86% recorded once. The sequencing sample was made of peripheral blood. The receptors shown here come from a human donor in a cohort sampled during active COVID-19.

This chain joins TRBV20-1 and TRBJ2-7, with a possible D match to TRBD2 (5 bases). This CDR3 is built from 11 residues. Trimming removed 6 bases from V and 6 bases from J, with 12 bases in between. Germline assignment: CDR1 DFQATT and CDR2 SNEGSKA (reference sequence). The CDR3 protein is CSARAGGEQYF. CDR3 sequence (DNA): TGCAGTGCACGGGCCGGAGGCGAGCAGTACTTC.

This chain links TRBV25-1 with TRBJ2-7; 8 nucleotides match TRBD2. Germline CDR1 is MGHDK and CDR2 is SYGVNS. V lost 8 bases, J lost 6 bases, and 15 bases stayed unmatched. The CDR3 covers 15 residues. CDR3 amino acids: CASGRGGAGDSEQYF. Written as DNA, the CDR3 is TGTGCCAGCGGACGGGGTGGAGCGGGAGATAGCGAGCAGTACTTC.

The rearrangement uses TRBV28 and TRBJ1-1; TRBD1 aligns across 7 bases. This CDR3 has 14 residues. The V and J ends lost 6 bases and 5 bases, in that order; junction bases with no gene match: 9. The germline gives CDR1 MDHEN, CDR2 SYDVKM. For the CDR3, the DNA is TGTGCCAGCAGGTCAGGGGGGTTAGGGACTGAAGCTTTCTTT. Translating gives CASRSGGLGTEAFF.

The V call is TRBV18, the J call TRBJ2-1; 8 nucleotides line up with TRBD2. Germline V gives CDR1 KGHSH, CDR2 LQKENI. V trimming: 1 base; J trimming: 2 bases; junction bases outside the gene matches: 10. This CDR3 is 18 amino acids long. CDR3 sequence: CASSPRVAGRETYNEQFF. The CDR3 DNA sequence: TGTGCCAGCTCACCACGAGTAGCGGGGCGGGAGACCTACAATGAGCAGTTCTTC.

The chain is built from TRBV14 and TRBJ2-7; D is perhaps TRBD1 (5 bases). Germline CDR1 SGHDN, CDR2 FVKESK. This CDR3 has 14 amino acids. With 1 base removed from V and 2 bases from J, the gap between germline ends came to 9 bases. Here the CDR3 reads CASSQGRVAYEQYF. The CDR3 DNA sequence: TGTGCCAGCAGCCAAGGCAGGGTAGCCTACGAGCAGTACTTC.

The V gene is TRBV7-2, the J gene TRBJ2-7; 13 nucleotides line up with TRBD2. The V and J ends lost 5 bases and 2 bases, in that order; junction bases with no gene match: 12. CDR1 SGHTA and CDR2 FQGNSA come from the germline V gene. The CDR3 spans 18 residues. The CDR3 sequence is CASSPKLAGGISPYEQYF. CDR3 DNA: TGTGCCAGCAGCCCAAAACTAGCGGGAGGGATATCCCCCTACGAGCAGTACTTC. Based on the CDR3 plus reference TRBV7-2 and TRBJ2-7, the full variable domain is GAGVSQSPSNKVTEKGKDVELRCDPISGHTALYWYRQSLGQGLEFLIYFQGNSAPDKSGLPSDRFSAERTGGSVSTLTIQRTQQEDSAVYLCASSPKLAGGISPYEQYFGPGTRLTVT.

This rearrangement joins TRBV7-9 to TRBJ1-1; 7 bases match TRBD1. Trimming at V came to 5 bases and at J to 1 base, leaving 10 bases not matched to a gene. CDR3 length: 16 residues. Germline CDR1 reads SEHNR; CDR2 reads FQNEAQ (reference sequence). For the CDR3, the DNA is TGTGCCAGCAGCCAGTTTTTAGGGACAGCGAACACTGAAGCTTTCTTT. Translated, it gives CASSQFLGTANTEAFF.

This clone was recorded only once. The chain carries TRBV6-1 and TRBJ1-6; D remains unclear. This CDR3 contains 13 residues. The V gene's germline CDR1 is MNHNS and CDR2 SASEGT. The V end lost 2 bases, the J end lost 4 bases, and 3 bases lay between the germline ends. CDR3 protein: CASSEPYNSPLHF. Here the CDR3 DNA reads TGTGCCAGCAGTGAACCTTATAATTCACCCCTCCACTTT.

V gene TRBV14 combines with J gene TRBJ2-5; D may be TRBD1 (5 bases). CDR3 size: 16 residues. Looked up from germline, CDR1 is SGHDN and CDR2 is FVKESK. The V gene lost 3 bases and the J gene lost 5 bases, with 19 bases spanning the gap. The CDR3 spells CASSHNARVKLETQYF. The CDR3 nucleotides are TGTGCCAGCAGCCATAACGCCAGGGTAAAGTTGGAGACCCAGTACTTC.

The V call is TRBV27, the J call TRBJ2-7, with 8 nucleotides matching TRBD2. The V and J ends lost 5 bases and 6 bases, in that order; junction bases with no gene match: 9. The CDR3 length is 14 residues. Germline CDR1 reads MNHEY; CDR2 reads SMNVEV (reference sequence). The CDR3 DNA sequence: TGTGCCAGCAGTAGGGCGGGAGGCACCTCCGAGCAGTACTTC. It yields the protein CASSRAGGTSEQYF.

V and J are TRBV7-9 and TRBJ2-1; 13 bases agree with TRBD2. The V and J ends lost 5 bases and 10 bases, in that order; junction bases with no gene match: 5. Germline V gene lookup returns CDR1 SEHNR and CDR2 FQNEAQ (reference sequence). The CDR3 loop spans 14 amino acids. CDR3 DNA sequence: TGTGCCAGCAGCACCCGGACTAGCGGGAGCGAGCAGTTCTTC. This codes for CASSTRTSGSEQFF.

The gene calls are TRBV18 and TRBJ1-4; unclear D gene. The CDR3 loop spans 15 amino acids. The germline CDR1 and CDR2 sequences are KGHSH and LQKENI. The V and J ends lost 2 bases and 2 bases respectively, with 9 bases between them. The CDR3 DNA sequence: TGTGCCAGCTCACCAGCGCAGGCGACTAATGAAAAACTGTTTTTT. Protein sequence: CASSPAQATNEKLFF.

The V call is TRBV18, the J call TRBJ1-2, with 9 bases identical to TRBD1. There are 15 residues in the CDR3. Trimming removed 6 bases from V and 6 bases from J; junction bases left unmatched: 11. Germline V gene lookup returns CDR1 KGHSH and CDR2 LQKENI. Here the CDR3 reads CASSYRDRALDGYTF. CDR3 coding DNA: TGTGCCAGCTCGTACCGGGACAGGGCTTTAGATGGCTACACCTTC.

The V gene is TRBV5-1, the J gene TRBJ1-4, with D unresolved. Trimming removed 4 bases from V and 0 bases from J, with 7 bases in between. The CDR3 loop spans 14 amino acids. The germline gives CDR1 SGHRS, CDR2 YFSETQ. The CDR3 region is CASSPGATNEKLFF. DNA for the CDR3: TGCGCCAGCAGCCCCGGGGCAACTAATGAAAAACTGTTTTTT.

This chain uses TRBV6-6 with TRBJ1-1, with D uncertain. The V gene lost 5 bases and the J gene lost 1 base, with 29 bases spanning the gap. Germline values: CDR1 MNHNY, CDR2 SVGAGI (reference sequence). This CDR3 spans 20 amino acids. The CDR3 DNA reads as TGTGCCAGCAGTCCCCCCGTCGGTCAACGGCCAGCGAGGAGGAACACTGAAGCTTTCTTT. The encoded protein is CASSPPVGQRPARRNTEAFF.

The chain is built from TRBV4-2 and TRBJ1-5; 8 positions match TRBD1. The CDR3 runs 16 residues. J lost 5 bases, V lost 4 bases, and 10 bases had no gene match. Looked up from germline, CDR1 is LGHNA and CDR2 is YNFKEQ. CDR3 protein: CASSRGTGGQYQPQHF. The CDR3 nucleotides read TGTGCCAGCAGCCGCGGGACAGGCGGCCAATATCAGCCCCAGCATTTT.

The gene calls are TRBV4-3 and TRBJ2-2; D is undetermined. This CDR3 contains 17 residues. CDR1 is LGHNA, CDR2 YSLEER, per germline. Trimming removed 0 bases from V and 0 bases from J, with 11 bases in between. DNA for the CDR3: TGCGCCAGCAGCCAAGAGCAGGAAATCGCGAACACCGGGGAGCTGTTTTTT. It translates to CASSQEQEIANTGELFF.

The chain couples TRBV18 to TRBJ2-7; the match to TRBD1 covers 8 bases. CDR3 size: 15 residues. Germline V gene lookup returns CDR1 KGHSH and CDR2 LQKENI. Germline trimming cut 5 bases from V and 5 bases from J; bases unmatched to any gene: 11. The CDR3 spells CASSTRTGQGDEQYF. DNA of the CDR3: TGTGCCAGCTCAACTCGGACAGGGCAGGGTGACGAGCAGTACTTC.

CDR3 amino acids: CASSLGLRLGGYNEQFF. DNA of the CDR3: TGTGCCAGCAGTTTAGGGTTAAGGCTAGGGGGTTACAATGAGCAGTTCTTC. The chain employs TRBV27 and TRBJ2-1, with D possibly TRBD1 on 6 matching bases. The CDR3 consists of 17 residues. Looked up from germline, CDR1 is MNHEY and CDR2 is SMNVEV (reference sequence). Trimming left V 2 bases short and J 4 bases short, with 18 bases between.

The J gene is TRBJ1-6, the V gene TRBV5-4; 8 positions agree with TRBD1. CDR3 length: 16 residues. Germline V gives CDR1 SGHNT, CDR2 YYREEE (reference sequence). Trimming cost V 4 bases and J 9 bases; bases outside gene matches: 12. The CDR3 spells CASSNPGTGEFSPLHF. Here the CDR3 DNA reads TGTGCCAGCAGCAACCCTGGGACAGGCGAGTTTTCACCCCTCCACTTT.